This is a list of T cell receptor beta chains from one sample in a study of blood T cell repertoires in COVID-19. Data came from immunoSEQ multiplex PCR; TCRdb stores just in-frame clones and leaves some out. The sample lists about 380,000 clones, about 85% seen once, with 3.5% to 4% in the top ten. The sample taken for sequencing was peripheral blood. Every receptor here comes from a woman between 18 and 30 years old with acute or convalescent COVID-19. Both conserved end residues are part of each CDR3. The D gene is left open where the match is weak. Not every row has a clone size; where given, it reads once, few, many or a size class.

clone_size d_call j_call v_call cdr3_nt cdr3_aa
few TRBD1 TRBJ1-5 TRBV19 TGTGCCAGTAGTCGGGGCAGGGGGGATCAGCCCCAGCATTTT CASSRGRGDQPQHF
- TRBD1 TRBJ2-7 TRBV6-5 TGTGCCAGCAGTTACTTGCAGGGGGCTGGCTACGAGCAGTACTTC CASSYLQGAGYEQYF
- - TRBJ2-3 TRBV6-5 TGTGCCAGCACCGTGGGGGCTTTCACAGATACGCAGTATTTT CASTVGAFTDTQYF
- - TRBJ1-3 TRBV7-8 TGTGCCAGCAGCTCCGCGGGGAAGAGAAACACCATATATTTT CASSSAGKRNTIYF
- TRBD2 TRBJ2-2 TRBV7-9 TGTGCCAGCAGCTTCGGCCCGGGACTAGCGGGAAGTCTGGTCGGGGAGCTGTTTTTT CASSFGPGLAGSLVGELFF
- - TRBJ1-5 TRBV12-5 TGTGCTAGTGGTTTGGTACTCGACAGGCGCAATCAGCCCCAGCATTTT CASGLVLDRRNQPQHF
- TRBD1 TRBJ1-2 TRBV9 TGTGCCAGCAGCGGACAGGGGGCGCTTGGCTACACCTTC CASSGQGALGYTF
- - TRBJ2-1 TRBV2 TGTGCCAGCAGGGCAACCGGGACAACGCAGTTCTTC CASRATGTTQFF
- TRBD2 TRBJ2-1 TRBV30 TGTGCCTGGAGTCTACCCTCTGGCGGGGGGGCTTACAATGAGCAGTTCTTC CAWSLPSGGGAYNEQFF
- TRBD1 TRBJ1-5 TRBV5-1 TGCGCCAGCAGCTTCGGGACAGGGGGCCAGCCCCAGCATTTT CASSFGTGGQPQHF
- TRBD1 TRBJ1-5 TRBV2 TGTGCCAGCAGTGAGGGACAGGGAGGACAGCCCCAGCATTTT CASSEGQGGQPQHF
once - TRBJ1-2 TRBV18 TGTGCCAGCTCACCCGAGGTTAGCTATGGCTACACCTTC CASSPEVSYGYTF
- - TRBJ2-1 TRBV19 TGTGCCAGTAGTGCTCCCTCGTCGGATGAGCAGTTCTTC CASSAPSSDEQFF
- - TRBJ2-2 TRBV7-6 TGTGCCAGCAGCTCCGGGACGAACACCGGGGAGCTGTTTTTT CASSSGTNTGELFF
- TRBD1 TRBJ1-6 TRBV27 TGTGCCAGCAATCCGACAGGGCCCCCACCCCTCCACTTT CASNPTGPPPLHF
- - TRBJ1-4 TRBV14 TGTGCCAGCAGCCAAGATGGGTACCAGGGGGAAAAACTGTTTTTT CASSQDGYQGEKLFF
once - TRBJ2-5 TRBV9 TGTGCCAGCAGCGTATACGGAGCTCAAGAGACCCAGTACTTC CASSVYGAQETQYF
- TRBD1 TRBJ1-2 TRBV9 TGTGCCAGCAGCGACGGGACAGCTAACTATGGCTACACCTTC CASSDGTANYGYTF
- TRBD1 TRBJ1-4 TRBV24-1 TGTGCCACCAGTGATGGCTCAGCCCGGACAGGGCGTAATGAAAAACTGTTTTTT CATSDGSARTGRNEKLFF
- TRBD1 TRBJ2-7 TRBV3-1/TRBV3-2 TGTGCCAGCAGCCAAGCGACAGGGTTCTACGAGCAGTACTTC CASSQATGFYEQYF
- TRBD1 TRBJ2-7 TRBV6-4 TGTGCCAGCAGCAAAATCAAGACAGGGGACCACTACGAGCAGTACTTC CASSKIKTGDHYEQYF
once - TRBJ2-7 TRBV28 TGTGCCAGCAGTCCCCCGAGGGTCTTTACCTACGAGCAGTACTTC CASSPPRVFTYEQYF
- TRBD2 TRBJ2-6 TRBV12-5 TGTGCTAGTGGTCGACTAGCGGGAGGCCTCTCTGGGGCCAACGTCCTGACTTTC CASGRLAGGLSGANVLTF
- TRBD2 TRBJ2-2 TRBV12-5 TGTGCTAGTGGTTTGTCCCTACTACTAGCGGCGAACACCGGGGAGCTGTTTTTT CASGLSLLLAANTGELFF
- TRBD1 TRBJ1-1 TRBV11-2 TGTGCCAGCAGCTCCCAGACAGGGGGCAACACTGAAGCTTTCTTT CASSSQTGGNTEAFF
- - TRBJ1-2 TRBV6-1 TGTGCCAGCAGTGAAGGGGGGCCTAACTATGGCTACACCTTC CASSEGGPNYGYTF
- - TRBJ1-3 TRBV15 TGTGCCACCAGACCAACTGCAGGCGGAAACACCATATATTTT CATRPTAGGNTIYF
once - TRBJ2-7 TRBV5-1 TGCGCCAGCAGCTTTGGTACTTCCGAGCAGTACTTC CASSFGTSEQYF
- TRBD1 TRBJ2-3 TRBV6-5 TGTGCCAGCAGCGCAGGGGGCAGGGCAGATACGCAGTATTTT CASSAGGRADTQYF
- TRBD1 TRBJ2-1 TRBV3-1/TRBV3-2 TGTGCCAGCAGCCAAGATAAGGGGACAGGGGGTAACGATGAGCAGTTCTTC CASSQDKGTGGNDEQFF